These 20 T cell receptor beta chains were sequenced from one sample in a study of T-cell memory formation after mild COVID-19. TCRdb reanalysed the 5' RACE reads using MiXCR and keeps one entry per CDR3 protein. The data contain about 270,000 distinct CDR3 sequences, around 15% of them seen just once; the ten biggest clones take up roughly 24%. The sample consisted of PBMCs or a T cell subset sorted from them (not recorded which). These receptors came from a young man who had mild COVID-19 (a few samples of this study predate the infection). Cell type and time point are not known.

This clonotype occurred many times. The CDR3 region is CASSQLAGGRRNEQFF. DNA for the CDR3: TGTGCCAGCAGCCAATTAGCGGGGGGGCGTAGGAATGAGCAGTTCTTC. The chain recombines TRBV3-1 with TRBJ2-1; the match to TRBD2 covers 11 bases. This CDR3 is 16 amino acids long. V shed 2 bases, J shed 7 bases, and the junction held 7 bases outside the gene matches. CDR1 and CDR2 (germline): LGHDT, YNNKEL (reference sequence).

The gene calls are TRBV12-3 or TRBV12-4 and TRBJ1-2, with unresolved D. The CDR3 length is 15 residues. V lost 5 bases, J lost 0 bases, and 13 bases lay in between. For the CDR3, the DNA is TGTGCCAGCAGTGCGTCAGACGCGGCTAACTATGGCTACACCTTC. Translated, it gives CASSASDAANYGYTF.

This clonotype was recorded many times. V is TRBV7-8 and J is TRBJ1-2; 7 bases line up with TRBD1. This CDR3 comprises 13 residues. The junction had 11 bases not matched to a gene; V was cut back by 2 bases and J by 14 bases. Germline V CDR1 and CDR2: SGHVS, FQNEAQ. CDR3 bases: TGTGCCAGCAGCTTAACGGACAGGCCGGCGAGAACCTTC. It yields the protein CASSLTDRPARTF.

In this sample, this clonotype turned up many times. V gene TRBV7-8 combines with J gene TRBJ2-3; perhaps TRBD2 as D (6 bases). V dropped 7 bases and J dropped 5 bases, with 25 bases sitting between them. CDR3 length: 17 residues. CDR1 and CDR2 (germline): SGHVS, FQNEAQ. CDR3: CASNPRAPRRGIDTQYF. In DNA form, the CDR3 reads TGTGCCAGCAACCCCCGTGCCCCCCGGCGGGGTATAGATACGCAGTATTTT.

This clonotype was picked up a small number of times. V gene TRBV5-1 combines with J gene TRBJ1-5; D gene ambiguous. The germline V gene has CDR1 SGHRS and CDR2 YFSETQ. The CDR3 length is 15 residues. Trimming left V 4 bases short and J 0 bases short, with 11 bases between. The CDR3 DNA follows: TGCGCCAGCAGCGTAGCCGGTCTTAGCAATCAGCCCCAGCATTTT. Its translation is CASSVAGLSNQPQHF.

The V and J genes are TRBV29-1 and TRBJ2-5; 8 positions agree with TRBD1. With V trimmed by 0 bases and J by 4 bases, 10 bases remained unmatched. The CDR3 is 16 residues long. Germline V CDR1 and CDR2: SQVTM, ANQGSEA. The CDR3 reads CSVEDNRGKARETQYF. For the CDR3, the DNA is TGCAGCGTTGAAGATAACAGGGGGAAGGCGCGAGAGACCCAGTACTTC. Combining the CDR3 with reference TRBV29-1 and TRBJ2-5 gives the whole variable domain SAVISQKPSRDICQRGTSLTIQCQVDSQVTMMFWYRQQPGQSLTLIATANQGSEATYESGFVIDKFPISRPNLTFSTLTVSNMSPEDSSIYLCSVEDNRGKARETQYFGPGTRLLVL.

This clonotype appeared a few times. The CDR3 nucleotides are TGCGCCAGCAGCCCGTCTGCGGGGCCCTCCTACAATGAGCAGTTCTTC. Its protein product is CASSPSAGPSYNEQFF. This chain uses TRBV5-1 with TRBJ2-1; D is possibly TRBD2 (6 bases). This CDR3 has 16 residues. The ends were cut back, 4 bases at V and 0 bases at J, with 14 bases in the middle. Germline CDR1 reads SGHRS; CDR2 reads YFSETQ.

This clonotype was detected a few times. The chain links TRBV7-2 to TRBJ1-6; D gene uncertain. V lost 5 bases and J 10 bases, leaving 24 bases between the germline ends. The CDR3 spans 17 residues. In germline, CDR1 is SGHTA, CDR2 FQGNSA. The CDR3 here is CASSQKRPGEAGSPLHF. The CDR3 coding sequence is TGTGCCAGCAGCCAAAAGCGCCCGGGAGAAGCGGGCTCACCCCTCCACTTT.

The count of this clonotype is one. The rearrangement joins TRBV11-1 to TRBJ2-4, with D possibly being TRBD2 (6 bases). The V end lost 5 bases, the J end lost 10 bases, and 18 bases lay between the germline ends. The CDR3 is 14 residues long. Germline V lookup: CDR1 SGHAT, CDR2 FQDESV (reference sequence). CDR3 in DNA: TGTGCCAGCAGCCGGGGGACCCCCCTTGGGATTCAGTACTTC. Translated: CASSRGTPLGIQYF. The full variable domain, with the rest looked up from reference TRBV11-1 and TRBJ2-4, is EAEVAQSPRYKITEKSQAVAFWCDPISGHATLYWYRQILGQGPELLVQFQDESVVDDSQLPKDRFSAERLKGVDSTLKIQPAELGDSAMYLCASSRGTPLGIQYFGAGTRLSVL.

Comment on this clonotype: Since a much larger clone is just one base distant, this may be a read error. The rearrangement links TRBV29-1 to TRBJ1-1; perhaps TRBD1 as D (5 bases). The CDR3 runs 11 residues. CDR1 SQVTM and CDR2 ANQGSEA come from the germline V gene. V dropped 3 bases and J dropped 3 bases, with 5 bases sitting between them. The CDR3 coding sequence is TGCAGCGTTGAGGGGGACACTGAAGCTTTCTTT. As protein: CSVEGDTEAFF.

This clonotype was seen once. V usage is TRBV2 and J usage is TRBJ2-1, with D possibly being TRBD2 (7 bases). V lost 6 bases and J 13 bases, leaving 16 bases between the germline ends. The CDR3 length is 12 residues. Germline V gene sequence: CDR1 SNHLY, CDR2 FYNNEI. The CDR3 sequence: CASSRGEGDQFF. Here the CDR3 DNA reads TGTGCCAGCAGCCGTGGGGAGGGGGACCAGTTCTTC.

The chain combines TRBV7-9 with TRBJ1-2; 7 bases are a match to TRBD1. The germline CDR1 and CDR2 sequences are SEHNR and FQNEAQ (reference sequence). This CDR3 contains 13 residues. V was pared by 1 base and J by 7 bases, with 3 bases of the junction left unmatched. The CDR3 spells CASSLEGAVGYTF. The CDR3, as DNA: TGTGCCAGCAGCTTAGAGGGGGCGGTTGGCTACACCTTC.

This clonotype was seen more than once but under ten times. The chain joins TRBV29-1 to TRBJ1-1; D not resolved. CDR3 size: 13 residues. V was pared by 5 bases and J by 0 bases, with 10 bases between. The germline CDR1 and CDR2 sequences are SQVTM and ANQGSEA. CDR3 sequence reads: CSVYDTMNTEAFF. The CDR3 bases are TGCAGCGTTTATGACACAATGAACACTGAAGCTTTCTTT. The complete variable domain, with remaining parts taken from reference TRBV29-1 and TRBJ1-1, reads SAVISQKPSRDICQRGTSLTIQCQVDSQVTMMFWYRQQPGQSLTLIATANQGSEATYESGFVIDKFPISRPNLTFSTLTVSNMSPEDSSIYLCSVYDTMNTEAFFGQGTRLTVV.

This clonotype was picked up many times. The CDR3 loop is CASSWDNTYEQYF. The CDR3, as DNA: TGCGCCAGCAGCTGGGACAACACCTACGAGCAGTACTTC. The chain carries TRBV5-1 and TRBJ2-7, with D maybe TRBD1 (6 bases). Germline CDR1 is SGHRS and CDR2 is YFSETQ. V was cut by 3 bases and J by 2 bases, with 9 bases left in between. CDR3 length equals 13 residues.

The CDR3 coding sequence is TGTGCCACCAGTCTTTCGTTAATCGGCACAGATACGCAGTATTTT. This translates into CATSLSLIGTDTQYF. This chain uses TRBV15 with TRBJ2-3, with D hard to call. Per germline, CDR1 LNHNV and CDR2 YYDKDF (reference sequence). The CDR3 spans 15 residues. V lost 6 bases to trimming and J lost 1 base, with 14 bases between them.

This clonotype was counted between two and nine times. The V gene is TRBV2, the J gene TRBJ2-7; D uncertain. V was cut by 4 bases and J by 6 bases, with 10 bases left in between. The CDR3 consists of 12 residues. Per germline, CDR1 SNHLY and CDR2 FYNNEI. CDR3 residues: CASSASGGEQYV. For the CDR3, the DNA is TGTGCCAGCAGTGCCTCGGGCGGCGAGCAGTACGTC.

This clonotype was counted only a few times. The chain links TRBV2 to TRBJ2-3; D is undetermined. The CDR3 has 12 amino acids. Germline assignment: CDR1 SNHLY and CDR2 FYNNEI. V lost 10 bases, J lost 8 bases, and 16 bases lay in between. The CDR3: CATSPGPGTQYF. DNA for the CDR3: TGTGCCACCAGCCCAGGACCGGGTACGCAGTATTTT.

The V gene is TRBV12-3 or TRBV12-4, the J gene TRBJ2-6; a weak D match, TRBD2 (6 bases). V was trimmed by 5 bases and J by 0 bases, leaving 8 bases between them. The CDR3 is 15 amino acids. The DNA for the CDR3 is TGTGCCAGCAGTGCGGGGAGCTCTGGGGCCAACGTCCTGACTTTC. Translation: CASSAGSSGANVLTF.

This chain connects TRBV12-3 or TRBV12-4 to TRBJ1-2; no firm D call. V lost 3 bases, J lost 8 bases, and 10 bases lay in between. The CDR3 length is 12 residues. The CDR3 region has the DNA TGTGCCAGCAGTTTCTTATCAGGAGGCTACACCTTC. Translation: CASSFLSGGYTF.

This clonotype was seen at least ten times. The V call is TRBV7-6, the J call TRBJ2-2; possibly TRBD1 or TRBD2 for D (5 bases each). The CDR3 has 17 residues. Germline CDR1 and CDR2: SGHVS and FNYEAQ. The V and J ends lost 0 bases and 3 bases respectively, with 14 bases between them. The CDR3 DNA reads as TGTGCCAGCAGCTTAGCTACTAGTAGAGGGGACACCGGGGAGCTGTTTTTT. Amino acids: CASSLATSRGDTGELFF.